This TCR beta chain is from a study of regulatory T cells in long-lasting Graves disease (dated by TCRdb to 2020 to 2023). Looking at the study overall: Persistent Graves' disease meant more than 5 years of antithyroid drug treatment with TSH receptor autoantibodies that stayed positive. The study took place in China and was registered as a clinical trial. Peripheral blood TCR sequencing and RNA sequencing compared persistent Graves' disease patients with newly diagnosed Graves' disease patients. A total of around 35 samples underwent TCR sequencing, from around 13 patients with persistent Graves' disease and 20 patients with newly diagnosed Graves' disease. In the clinical cohort, patients with persistent Graves' disease had used antithyroid drugs for an average of roughly 10 years.

Receptors were amplified or captured by multiplex PCR. These reads were obtained on an Illumina HiSeq 4000. TCR beta libraries were built with iRepertoire HTBI primers and Arm-PCR amplification of CDR3 regions. PCR products were gel purified before sequencing. Under the source paper's analysis protocol: Across samples, roughly 60 TRBV and 13 to 15 TRBJ segments were identified and used for gene usage analysis of CDR3 amino acid clonotypes. Filtered high-quality paired reads were merged into contigs using COPE and FqMerger. BLAST was used to align contigs to IMGT TRBV, TRBD and TRBJ reference genes, and CDR3 was defined according to IMGT. Clonotypes above 0.1% frequency were classified as highly expanded clones. Shannon entropy was used to measure repertoire diversity, and the Gini coefficient was used to measure V-J evenness. Clonotypes shared by more than one individual were considered public. The raw public reads went through TCRdb reprocessing: fastp at Q25, MiXCR clone calling, in-frame beta chains kept. Rows with one shared CDR3 protein collapse into an entry with the most common genes and DNA. For this entry, the V and J calls and clone size follow TCRdb and not the study's own pipeline. The sample table holds hundreds of thousands of distinct CDR3 sequences, of which approximately 29% were seen once. Around 42% of the sample goes to the ten largest clones.

Looking up the germline V gene (reference sequence) yields CDR1 DFQATT and CDR2 SNEGSKA. The CDR3 covers 15 residues, taking in both the cysteine and the phenylalanine. The read is trimmed to its CDR3 DNA, 45 bases read in frame from base 1. V loses 0 bases at its end and J loses 6 bases; junction bases beyond the gene matches: 10. This sample's time point label indicates: persistent/refractory GD, antithyroid drugs over 5 years with positive TRAb. RNA was extracted from PBMCs in TRIzol for both TCR sequencing and RNA sequencing. The diagnosis of Graves' disease was made according to American Thyroid Association guidelines. Patients for the study were recruited at an endocrinology department in Xi'an, China. From each patient, around 9 milliliters of peripheral blood was collected into an EDTA anticoagulant tube. Ficoll Paque Plus density gradient separation was used to isolate PBMCs, and no additional T cell sorting was done. RNA quality was checked with an Agilent 2100 Bioanalyzer and agarose gel, and concentration with a NanoDrop 2000.

A remark on this clonotype: The target of this receptor is not known. No much larger clone is present one base from it, and per-base qualities are unavailable.

Here is what the overall study found, with its caveats: Only the TCR beta chain was sequenced and analyzed. Persistent patients shared more public clonotypes among themselves (2,741) than newly diagnosed patients did (over 900). Persistent Graves' disease patients showed lower TCR Shannon entropy and fewer highly expanded clones than newly diagnosed patients, suggesting clonal expansion. The authors noted that the small sample size was a limitation that may lower accuracy. Peripheral blood alone was examined, since thyroid tissue, which constituted the primary lesion, could not be accessed. TRBV28, TRBJ1-2 and TRBJ2-5 were preferentially used in persistent disease, while TRBV20-1 and TRBJ2-1 were favored in newly diagnosed disease.

This TCR derives from a female donor with Graves disease. Here the chain combines TRBV20-1 and TRBJ1-1; the central 7 bases match TRBD1. Sequences were derived from peripheral blood mononuclear cells (PBMCs), sampled when the disease was refractory, from a patient treated with antithyroid drugs. The CDR3 has the sequence CSAREGQTGFPEAFF. The DNA is as follows: TGCAGTGCTAGAGAGGGTCAGACAGGGTTCCCTGAAGCTTTCTTT.